This T cell receptor beta chain was documented in a study of cytomegalovirus exposure and HLA in healthy donors. General observations from the study: Altogether, 164 TCR beta chains were recorded as cytomegalovirus-associated. Researchers left out some V segments, among them TRBV6-2 and TRBV6-3, as indistinguishable. In vitro testing confirmed three CMV-associated chains as specific for CMV antigens.

Worth noting for this clone: The target antigen is unknown.

60 Vbeta and 13 Jbeta primers were used in PCR. Assay: immunoSEQ multiplex PCR; the TCRdb copy retains only in-frame clones and omits some. This table holds over 150,000 clones, around 86% found once. Germline V gene data show CDR1 as SNHLY and CDR2 as FYNNEI. The CDR3 contains 16 residues. V lost 5 bases to trimming and J lost 5 bases; unmatched junction nucleotides: 13. The receptor's source is a human donor in good health. The chain links TRBV2 to TRBJ2-7, with 9 bases identical to TRBD1. The source material was PBMCs. The CDR3: CASSPGQGKVGNEQYF. CDR3 bases: TGTGCCAGCAGTCCGGGACAGGGAAAAGTTGGGAACGAGCAGTACTTC.